Only a few counts were recorded for the clone carrying this TCR beta chain. The antigen is undetermined. The sample comes from a study of T-cell memory formation after mild COVID-19. Study context: Largely donor-specific sequence clusters came from a couple of donors.

TCRdb itself ran the 5' RACE reads through MiXCR, one entry per CDR3 protein. The sample consists of about 170,000 distinct CDR3 sequences, over 10% of them appearing once. The germline V gene encodes CDR1 SGHVS and CDR2 FQNEAQ. CDR3 size: 17 residues. J lost 3 bases, V lost 1 base, and 10 bases had no gene match. Study-wide findings and caveats: Memory sampled before infection contained some responding clones, suggesting cross-reactive memory joined. Contracting CD4+ clones lay largely in CM and EM, with CD8+ ones residing in EMRA.

Sequencing was performed on PBMCs or a T cell subset sorted from them (not recorded which). The clonotype comes from a man between 18 and 29 years old who had mild COVID-19 (a few samples of this study predate the infection). Cell type and time point are not known. The chain joins TRBV7-8 to TRBJ2-5; 8 bases match TRBD2. CDR3 residues: CASSLVRGGTVKETQYF. CDR3 DNA: TGTGCCAGCAGCTTAGTTCGCGGGGGGACGGTCAAAGAGACCCAGTACTTC.